What follows is one T cell receptor (beta chain) and its context. Using immunoSEQ multiplex PCR, the repertoire was profiled, and TCRdb retains in-frame clones only, with some absent. The sample lists almost 95,000 clones, about 92% seen once, with approximately 1.5% in the top ten. This specimen comes from a study of T cell changes during pregnancy in multiple sclerosis. V was cut by 1 base and J by 2 bases, with 12 bases left in between. The germline gives CDR1 SGHDN, CDR2 FVKESK. This CDR3 has 15 amino acids. This chain links TRBV14 with TRBJ2-7, with D perhaps TRBD1 (6 bases). The sequence was obtained from a female donor with multiple sclerosis, enrolled in a pregnancy study. The sequences come from peripheral blood, collected in the first trimester of pregnancy. CDR3 bases: TGTGCCAGCAGCCAAGTACAGGGATACCCCTACGAGCAGTACTTC. Protein sequence: CASSQVQGYPYEQYF.